This T cell receptor beta chain was captured in a study of tumor-infiltrating lymphocytes in localized non-small cell lung cancer. Sequencing was performed with immunoSEQ multiplex PCR; in TCRdb, only in-frame clones are kept and a portion is missing. The sample has 4,000 to 5,500 clones; approximately 71% are singletons. Germline V gene sequence: CDR1 SGHAT, CDR2 FQNNGV. There are 16 residues in the CDR3. V was cut by 3 bases and J by 0 bases, with 14 bases left in between. The V gene is TRBV11-2, the J gene TRBJ2-5, with D possibly being TRBD1 (6 bases). The sample comprised lung tumor tissue. This receptor was obtained from a human donor with non-small cell lung cancer. CDR3 nucleotide sequence: TGTGCCAGCAGCTTCGGTCAGGGGTCGTACCAAGAGACCCAGTACTTC. This codes for CASSFGQGSYQETQYF.